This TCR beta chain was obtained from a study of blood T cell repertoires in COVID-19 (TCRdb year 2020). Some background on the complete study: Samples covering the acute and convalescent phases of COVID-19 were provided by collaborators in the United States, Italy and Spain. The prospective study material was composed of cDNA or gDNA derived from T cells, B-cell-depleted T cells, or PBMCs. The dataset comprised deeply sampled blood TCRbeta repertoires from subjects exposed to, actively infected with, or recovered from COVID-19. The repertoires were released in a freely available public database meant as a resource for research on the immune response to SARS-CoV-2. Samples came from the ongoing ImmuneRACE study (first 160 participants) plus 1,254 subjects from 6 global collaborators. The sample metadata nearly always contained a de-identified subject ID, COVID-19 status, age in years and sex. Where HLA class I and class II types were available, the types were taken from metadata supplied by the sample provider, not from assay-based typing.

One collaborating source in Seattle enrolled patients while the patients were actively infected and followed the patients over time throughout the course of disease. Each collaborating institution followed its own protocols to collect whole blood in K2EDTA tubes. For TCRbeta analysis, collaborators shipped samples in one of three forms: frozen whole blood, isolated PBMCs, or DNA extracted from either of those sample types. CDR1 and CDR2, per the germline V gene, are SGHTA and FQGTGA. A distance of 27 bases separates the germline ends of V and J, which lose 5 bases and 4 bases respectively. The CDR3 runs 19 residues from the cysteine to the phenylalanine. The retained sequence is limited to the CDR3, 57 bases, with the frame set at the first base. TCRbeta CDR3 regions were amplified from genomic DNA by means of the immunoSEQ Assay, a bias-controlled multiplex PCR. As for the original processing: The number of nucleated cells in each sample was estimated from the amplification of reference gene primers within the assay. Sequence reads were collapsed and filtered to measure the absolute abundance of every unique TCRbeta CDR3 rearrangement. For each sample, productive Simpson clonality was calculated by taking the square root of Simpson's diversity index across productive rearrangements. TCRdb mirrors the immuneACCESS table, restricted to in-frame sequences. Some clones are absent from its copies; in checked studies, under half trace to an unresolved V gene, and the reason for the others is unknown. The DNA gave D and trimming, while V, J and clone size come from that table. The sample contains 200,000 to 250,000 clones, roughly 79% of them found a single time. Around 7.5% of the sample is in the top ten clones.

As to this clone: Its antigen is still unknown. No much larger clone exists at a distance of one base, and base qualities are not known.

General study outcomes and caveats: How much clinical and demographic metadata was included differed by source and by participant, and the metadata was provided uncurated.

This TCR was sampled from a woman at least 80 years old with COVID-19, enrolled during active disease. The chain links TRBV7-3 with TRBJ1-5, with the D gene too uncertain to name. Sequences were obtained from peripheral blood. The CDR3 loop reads CASSPLKSPQMAGNQPQHF. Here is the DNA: TGTGCCAGCAGCCCACTTAAATCGCCACAAATGGCAGGTAATCAGCCCCAGCATTTT.